Listed here are 26 T cell receptor beta chains from one sample, sequenced in a study of cytomegalovirus exposure and HLA in healthy donors. Profiling relied on immunoSEQ multiplex PCR, and the TCRdb table lists in-frame clones only, not all of them. Of a few hundred thousand clones listed, roughly 90% are singletons. Material for sequencing was PBMCs. The receptor source for this set is a woman younger than 30 in good health and CMV-seronegative.

The chain carries TRBV6-8 and TRBJ1-1; 7 positions match TRBD1. Germline V gives CDR1 MNHGY, CDR2 SAAAGT. V shed 5 bases, J shed 1 base, and the junction held 13 bases outside the gene matches. The CDR3 runs to 17 residues. As DNA, the CDR3 is TGTGCCAGCAGTCAACCGGGACAGCACAACGGGAACACTGAAGCTTTCTTT. The encoded protein is CASSQPGQHNGNTEAFF.

The rearrangement links TRBV6-5 to TRBJ1-5; D is unresolved. Deletions cut 7 bases from V and 1 base from J, with 5 bases between. Per the germline V gene, CDR1 is MNHEY and CDR2 is SVGAGI. The CDR3 length is 12 residues. Here the CDR3 DNA reads TGTGCCAGCATTAGCAGCAATCAGCCCCAGCATTTT. The encoded protein is CASISSNQPQHF.

V gene TRBV7-7 combines with J gene TRBJ2-5; 11 bases are shared with TRBD2. CDR1 is SSHAT, CDR2 FNYEAQ, per germline (reference sequence). The CDR3 consists of 19 residues. Trimming at V came to 5 bases and at J to 4 bases, leaving 18 bases not matched to a gene. Here the CDR3 DNA reads TGTGCCAGCAGCAAAAATCTGCTAGCGGGGGGTCTGGTGGGAGAGACCCAGTACTTC. This translates into CASSKNLLAGGLVGETQYF.

This clone was picked up one time. This sample also contains other DNA sequences that code for the same CDR3. The V call is TRBV4-1, the J call TRBJ2-7; D is undetermined. V lost 1 base to trimming and J lost 0 bases, with 4 bases between them. Looked up from germline, CDR1 is MGHRA and CDR2 is YSYEKL. This CDR3 is 13 amino acids long. The DNA of the CDR3 is TGCGCCAGCAGCCAAGGACTCTCCTACGAGCAGTACTTC. Translation gives CASSQGLSYEQYF.

This clone was detected a few times. J is TRBJ2-7 and V is TRBV2, with D possibly matching TRBD2 (6 bases). Deletions cut 4 bases from V and 6 bases from J, with 10 bases between. The CDR3 runs 12 residues. Germline lookup yields CDR1 SNHLY and CDR2 FYNNEI. In nucleotides, the CDR3 is TGTGCCAGCAGTGGGGGACTCAGCGAGCAGTACTTC. Its protein product is CASSGGLSEQYF.

This chain uses TRBV21-1 with TRBJ1-5; the table gives TRBD1 as D, unverified against the DNA. TRBV21-1 is classified as a pseudogene. The CDR3 has 13 amino acids. The CDR3 DNA reads as TGTGCCAGCAGCTTCGTGGACAACCGGCCCCAGCATTTT. The encoded protein is CASSFVDNRPQHF.

The rearrangement links TRBV4-1 to TRBJ2-1, with TRBD2 as a possible D gene (6 bases). The CDR3 has 14 amino acids. From germline, CDR1 is MGHRA and CDR2 YSYEKL. V shed 4 bases and J shed 6 bases, with 13 bases lying between them. CDR3 nucleotide sequence: TGCGCCAGCAGCCGCTCACTAGCTAGCAATGAGCAGTTCTTC. Translating gives CASSRSLASNEQFF.

The chain combines TRBV2 with TRBJ2-7; possibly TRBD1 for D (6 bases). V dropped 7 bases and J dropped 2 bases, with 12 bases sitting between them. This CDR3 spans 13 amino acids. Germline V gene data show CDR1 as SNHLY and CDR2 as FYNNEI. The chain's CDR3 is CASIRQDTYEQYF. CDR3 DNA: TGTGCCAGCATACGACAGGATACCTACGAGCAGTACTTC.

The V call is TRBV5-1, the J call TRBJ2-7; D is uncertain. Germline assignment: CDR1 SGHRS and CDR2 YFSETQ. CDR3 size: 13 residues. The germline V and J ends were trimmed by 0 bases and 7 bases, with 11 bases remaining between them. In nucleotides, the CDR3 is TGCGCCAGCAGCTTGGGTGGTGAGAGGGAGCAGTACTTC. Its protein product is CASSLGGEREQYF.

This chain links TRBV7-2 with TRBJ1-2, with 10 bases that match TRBD1. Germline V gene lookup returns CDR1 SGHTA and CDR2 FQGNSA. Germline trimming cut 3 bases from V and 5 bases from J; bases unmatched to any gene: 9. CDR3 length equals 16 residues. In DNA, the CDR3 is TGTGCCAGCAGCTTCGGGACAGGGGTCGAGGTTTATGGCTACACCTTC. The encoded protein is CASSFGTGVEVYGYTF.

This chain uses TRBV15 with TRBJ1-2; 10 nucleotides agree with TRBD1. This CDR3 is 15 amino acids long. Trimming took 1 base from V and 5 from J; bases not matched to a gene: 4. Germline lookup yields CDR1 LNHNV and CDR2 YYDKDF (reference sequence). The CDR3, as DNA: TGTGCCACCAGCAGAGGACAGGGGGCGCGTTATGGCTACACCTTC. It specifies CATSRGQGARYGYTF.

The chain combines TRBV25-1 with TRBJ2-1, with D hard to call. From germline, CDR1 is MGHDK and CDR2 SYGVNS. V was trimmed by 1 base and J by 2 bases, leaving 3 bases between them. This CDR3 region has 13 residues. The CDR3 is CASSESPYNEQFF. For the CDR3, the DNA is TGTGCCAGCAGTGAATCTCCCTACAATGAGCAGTTCTTC.

There are a few counts of this clone. The J gene is TRBJ1-1, the V gene TRBV29-1; no clear D gene. The CDR3 has 13 residues. Looked up from germline, CDR1 is SQVTM and CDR2 is ANQGSEA. V lost 0 bases, J lost 0 bases, and 5 bases lay in between. Written as DNA, the CDR3 is TGCAGCGTTGAAGACCAGATGAACACTGAAGCTTTCTTT. Translated, it gives CSVEDQMNTEAFF.

The chain employs TRBV29-1 and TRBJ2-5; possible D gene TRBD1, 6 bases. CDR1 is SQVTM and CDR2 is ANQGSEA in the germline V gene. V gave up 5 bases and J gave up 4 bases, with 23 bases separating them. CDR3 length: 16 amino acids. Written as DNA, the CDR3 is TGCAGCGTTATGGGGGCAGTAGCGTCGGGCCCAGAGACCCAGTACTTC. It is translated as CSVMGAVASGPETQYF.

This rearrangement joins TRBV28 to TRBJ1-2, with D maybe TRBD1 (6 bases). Trimming stripped 5 bases from V and 7 bases from J, with 20 bases between. The CDR3 is made up of 15 amino acids. CDR1 MDHEN and CDR2 SYDVKM come from the germline V gene. The CDR3 region has the DNA TGTGCCAGCAGTCGTCGCAGGGGTTCATCGGGTGGCTACACCTTC. This codes for CASSRRRGSSGGYTF.

This clone showed up just once. J is TRBJ2-7 and V is TRBV10-2, with a weak D call TRBD2 (6 bases). CDR1 is WSHSY and CDR2 is SAAADI in the germline V gene. V lost 0 bases and J lost 10, with 7 bases in between. The CDR3 contains 11 residues. The DNA of the CDR3 is TGCGCCAGCAGTGAGTCGGGGACTCAGTACTTC. Its protein is CASSESGTQYF.

This clone is a singleton in its sample. This chain connects TRBV5-1 to TRBJ2-3; 7 bases are shared with TRBD1. CDR1 is SGHRS, CDR2 YFSETQ, per germline. The trim removed 4 bases at V and 4 bases at J, leaving 9 bases unmatched. CDR3 size: 15 residues. The CDR3 DNA is TGCGCCAGCAGCCTAGGGGGCAAAACCCCAGATACGCAGTATTTT. It codes for CASSLGGKTPDTQYF. The whole variable domain, remainder taken from reference TRBV5-1 and TRBJ2-3, is KAGVTQTPRYLIKTRGQQVTLSCSPISGHRSVSWYQQTPGQGLQFLFEYFSETQRNKGNFPGRFSGRQFSNSRSEMNVSTLELGDSALYLCASSLGGKTPDTQYFGPGTRLTVL.

The chain combines TRBV6-6 with TRBJ2-7; 11 bases line up with TRBD2. V was clipped by 6 bases and J by 2 bases; unmatched bases: 6. The germline V gene has CDR1 MNHNY and CDR2 SVGAGI (reference sequence). The CDR3 has 15 amino acids. CDR3 DNA sequence: TGTGCCAGCAGAGGGACTAGCGGAGTCACCTACGAGCAGTACTTC. It translates to CASRGTSGVTYEQYF.

The chain has TRBV7-2 and TRBJ2-1, with TRBD1 identical over 8 bases. The V segment lost 5 bases and the J segment 4 bases; nucleotides outside the gene matches: 1. This CDR3 is 13 amino acids long. Germline-derived CDR1 and CDR2 are SGHTA and FQGNSA. The CDR3 DNA reads as TGTGCCAGCAGCAGGACAGGGTACAATGAGCAGTTCTTC. Protein: CASSRTGYNEQFF.

The chain has TRBV28 and TRBJ2-3, with 7 bases identical to TRBD1. Germline-derived CDR1 and CDR2 are MDHEN and SYDVKM. This CDR3 comprises 14 residues. After removal of 6 bases from V and 4 bases from J, the junction contained 7 bases not matched to a gene. In DNA, the CDR3 is TGTGCCAGCAGGACCCCCAGGGGGTCAGATACGCAGTATTTT. Amino acid sequence: CASRTPRGSDTQYF.

V gene TRBV5-1 combines with J gene TRBJ1-4, with a tentative D call TRBD1 (6 bases). Trimming removed 1 base from V and 0 bases from J, with 13 bases in between. The CDR3 runs to 17 residues. Germline CDR1 and CDR2: SGHRS and YFSETQ. The CDR3 loop is CASSLTGSSATNEKLFF. Here the CDR3 DNA reads TGCGCCAGCAGCTTGACAGGGTCTTCCGCAACTAATGAAAAACTGTTTTTT.

Here the CDR3 DNA reads TGTGCCACCGCCGAGGGGGCTACCCCTAACCGTAACTATGGCTACACCTTC. This encodes CATAEGATPNRNYGYTF. V and J are TRBV15 and TRBJ1-2; 7 nucleotides line up with TRBD1. With V trimmed by 8 bases and J by 1 base, 16 bases remained unmatched. This CDR3 has 17 amino acids. CDR1 is LNHNV and CDR2 is YYDKDF in the germline V gene (reference sequence).

The rearrangement links TRBV4-1 to TRBJ2-1; the D gene is possibly TRBD2 (7 bases). The V gene's germline CDR1 is MGHRA and CDR2 YSYEKL. This CDR3 region has 16 residues. V lost 4 bases, J lost 9 bases, and 22 bases lay in between. DNA for the CDR3: TGCGCCAGCAGCCCGGGAAAGGGGGGGGCAGGGTTTGAGCAGTTCTTC. Encoded protein: CASSPGKGGAGFEQFF.

Details on this clone: Other DNA sequences of this sample code for an identical CDR3. The chain combines TRBV28 with TRBJ2-7; D possibly corresponds to TRBD2 (5 bases). Between the trimmed V and J ends, which lost 5 bases and 4 bases, there was a span of 12 bases. Germline-derived CDR1 and CDR2 are MDHEN and SYDVKM. The CDR3 has 13 amino acids. The CDR3 DNA sequence: TGTGCCAGCAGTCTTGGACGAGGGTACGAGCAGTACTTC. Its protein product is CASSLGRGYEQYF.

The chain couples TRBV7-3 to TRBJ1-1, with D tentatively TRBD1 (6 bases). In germline, CDR1 is SGHTA, CDR2 FQGTGA. V lost 5 bases and J lost 5, with 15 bases in between. The CDR3 totals 14 residues. In DNA form, the CDR3 reads TGTGCCAGCAGCGCTGGGTCGAGGGGGACTGAAGCTTTCTTT. Translation gives CASSAGSRGTEAFF. Full variable domain (rest looked up from reference TRBV7-3 and TRBJ1-1): GAGVSQTPSNKVTEKGKYVELRCDPISGHTALYWYRQSLGQGPEFLIYFQGTGAADDSGLPNDRFFAVRPEGSVSTLKIQRTERGDSAVYLCASSAGSRGTEAFFGQGTRLTVV.

The gene calls are TRBV4-2 and TRBJ1-3; no definite D call. Germline V CDR1 and CDR2: LGHNA, YNFKEQ. Trimming took 2 bases from V and 3 from J, leaving 11 bases between them. The CDR3 has 15 amino acids. The CDR3 sequence is CASSQFAEGGNTIYF. The CDR3, as DNA: TGTGCCAGCAGCCAATTCGCGGAGGGTGGAAACACCATATATTTT.